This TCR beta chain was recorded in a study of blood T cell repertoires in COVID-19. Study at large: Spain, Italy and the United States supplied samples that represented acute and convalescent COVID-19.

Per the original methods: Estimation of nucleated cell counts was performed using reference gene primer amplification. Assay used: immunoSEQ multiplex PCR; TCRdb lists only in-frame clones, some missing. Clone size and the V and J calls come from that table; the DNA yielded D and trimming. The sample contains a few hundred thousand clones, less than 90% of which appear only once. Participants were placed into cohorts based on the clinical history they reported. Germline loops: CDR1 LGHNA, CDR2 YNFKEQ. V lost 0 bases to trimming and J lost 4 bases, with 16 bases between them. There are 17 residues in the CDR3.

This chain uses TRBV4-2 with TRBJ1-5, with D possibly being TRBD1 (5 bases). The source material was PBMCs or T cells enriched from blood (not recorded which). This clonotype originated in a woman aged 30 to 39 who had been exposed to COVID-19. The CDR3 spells CASSQDWGEVGNQPQHF. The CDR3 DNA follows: TGTGCCAGCAGCCAAGATTGGGGGGAAGTGGGTAATCAGCCCCAGCATTTT.